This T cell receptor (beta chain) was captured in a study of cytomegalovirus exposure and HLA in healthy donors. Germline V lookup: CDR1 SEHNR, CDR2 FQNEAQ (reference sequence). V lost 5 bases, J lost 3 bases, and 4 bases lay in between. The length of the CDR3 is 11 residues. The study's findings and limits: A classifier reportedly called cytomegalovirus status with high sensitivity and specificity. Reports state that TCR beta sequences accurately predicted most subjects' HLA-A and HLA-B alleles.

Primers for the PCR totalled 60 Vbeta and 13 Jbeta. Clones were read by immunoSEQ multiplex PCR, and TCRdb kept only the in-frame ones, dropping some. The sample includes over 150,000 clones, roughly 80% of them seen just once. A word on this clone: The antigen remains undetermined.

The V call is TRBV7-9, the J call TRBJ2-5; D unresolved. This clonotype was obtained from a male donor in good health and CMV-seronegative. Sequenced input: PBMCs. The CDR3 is CASSPKETQYF. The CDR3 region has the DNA TGTGCCAGCAGCCCAAAAGAGACCCAGTACTTC. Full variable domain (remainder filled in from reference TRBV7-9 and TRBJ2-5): DTGVSQNPRHKITKRGQNVTFRCDPISEHNRLYWYRQTLGQGPEFLTYFQNEAQLEKSRLLSDRFSAERPKGSFSTLEIQRTEQGDSAMYLCASSPKETQYFGPGTRLLVL.